This T cell receptor beta chain was captured in a study of blood T cell repertoires in COVID-19. Study context: Sample material is recorded as cDNA or gDNA derived from T cells, B-cell-depleted T cells, or PBMCs.

Germline CDR1 and CDR2: MDHEN and SYDVKM. Trimming stripped 5 bases from V and 2 bases from J, with 16 bases between. This CDR3 spans 15 amino acids. Authors' processing steps: From reference gene primer amplification, estimates of nucleated cell counts were derived. TCRdb's copy holds only in-frame clones and misses some; the assay was immunoSEQ multiplex PCR. V and J calls plus clone size are reproduced from that table; the DNA served to infer D and trimming. The sample has approximately 85,000 clones, 90% seen once. The source is a woman aged 45-65 years in a cohort sampled during active COVID-19. The sequenced sample was peripheral blood. V and J are TRBV28 and TRBJ2-7; possibly TRBD2 for D (5 bases). The CDR3 nucleotides are TGTGCCAGCAGTGGCTTCGGAAGCGGACCCTACGAGCAGTACTTC. Protein: CASSGFGSGPYEQYF.